The present T cell receptor beta chain was sequenced within a study of blood T cell repertoires in COVID-19. The data were produced by immunoSEQ multiplex PCR, yet TCRdb's version contains in-frame clones alone and is incomplete. The data contain about 61,000 clones, just over 85% of them singletons. V was clipped by 4 bases and J by 6 bases; unmatched bases: 10. CDR3 length: 16 residues. The germline CDR1 and CDR2 sequences are MNHNY and SVGAGI (reference sequence). The genes are TRBV6-6 and TRBJ1-5; 9 nucleotides align to TRBD1. The sequence came from an elderly woman with active COVID-19. The source material was peripheral blood. CDR3 sequence reads: CASSWGWGQGGQPQHF. In DNA form, the CDR3 reads TGTGCCAGCAGTTGGGGTTGGGGACAGGGAGGTCAGCCCCAGCATTTT.